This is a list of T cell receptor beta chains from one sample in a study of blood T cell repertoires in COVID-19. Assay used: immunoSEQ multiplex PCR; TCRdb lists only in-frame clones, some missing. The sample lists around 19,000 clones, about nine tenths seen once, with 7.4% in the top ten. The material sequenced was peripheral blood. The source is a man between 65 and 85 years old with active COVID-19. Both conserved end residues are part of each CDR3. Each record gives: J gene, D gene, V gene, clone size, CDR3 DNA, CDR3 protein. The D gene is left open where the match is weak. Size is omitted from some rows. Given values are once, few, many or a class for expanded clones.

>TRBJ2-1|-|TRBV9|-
TGTGCCAGCAGTGCCACGGGACACGGGGACAATGAGCAGTTCTTC
CASSATGHGDNEQFF
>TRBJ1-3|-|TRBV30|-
TGTGCCTCGGAGCCGGGGGGCGCTGGAAACACCATATATTTT
CASEPGGAGNTIYF
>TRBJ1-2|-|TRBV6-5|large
TGTGCCAGCAGCCCCGGCTGGGGGGGTAGCGGCTACACCTTC
CASSPGWGGSGYTF
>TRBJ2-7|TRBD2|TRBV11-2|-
TGTGCCAGCAGCTTAGATGCGGGGGGCATAGGTCGCGAGCAGTACTTC
CASSLDAGGIGREQYF
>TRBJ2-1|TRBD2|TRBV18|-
TGTGCCAGCTCACCCGAAAGGAATGTTGTAGCGGGAGGTCCCTACAATGAGCAGTTCTTC
CASSPERNVVAGGPYNEQFF
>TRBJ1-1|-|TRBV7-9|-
TGTGCCAGCAGCGCAAGACGCGGGGCGACGAACACTGAAGCTTTCTTT
CASSARRGATNTEAFF
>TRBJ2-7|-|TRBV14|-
TGTGCCAGCAGCCAGTTCCGGGAGAGGAACGAGCAGTACTTC
CASSQFRERNEQYF
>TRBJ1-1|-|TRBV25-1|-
TGTGCCAGCAGTGAATCCCCGGGGACTGGGAACACTGAAGCTTTCTTT
CASSESPGTGNTEAFF
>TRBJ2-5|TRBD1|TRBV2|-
TGTGCCAGCAGGGACAGGGGCGGCACCCAGTACTTC
CASRDRGGTQYF
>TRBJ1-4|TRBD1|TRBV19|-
TGTGCCAGTATCGGACAGGGGCAAGAAAAACTGTTTTTT
CASIGQGQEKLFF
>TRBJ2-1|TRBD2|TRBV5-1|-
TGCGCCAGCAGCTTTCCGGGACTAGCGGCCAATGAGCAGTTCTTC
CASSFPGLAANEQFF
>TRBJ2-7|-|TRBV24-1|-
TGTGCCACCAGTGAGGCGGCATCCTACGAGCAGTACTTC
CATSEAASYEQYF
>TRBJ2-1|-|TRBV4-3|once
TGCGCCAGCAGCCCTGGGACACTGTACAATGAGCAGTTCTTC
CASSPGTLYNEQFF
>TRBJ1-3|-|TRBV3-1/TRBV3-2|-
TGTGCCAGCAGCCAACTATCGGGAGCGCGCTCTGGAAACACCATATATTTT
CASSQLSGARSGNTIYF
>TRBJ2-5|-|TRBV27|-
TGTGCCAGCAGTTTAGGCGGGACCCTGCTGGAGACCCAGTACTTC
CASSLGGTLLETQYF
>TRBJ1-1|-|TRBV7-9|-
TGTGCCAGCAGCTCCGGGGGATTTGGCCCTGAAGCTTTCTTT
CASSSGGFGPEAFF
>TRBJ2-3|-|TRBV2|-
TGTGCCAGCAGTGAAGCGCGGGGACCCAGCACAGATACGCAGTATTTT
CASSEARGPSTDTQYF
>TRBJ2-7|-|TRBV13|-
TGTGCCAGCAGCTTAAGAGTGACCGGGGAAGGGAAACCTTACTACGAGCAGTACTTC
CASSLRVTGEGKPYYEQYF
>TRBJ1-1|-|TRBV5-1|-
TGCGCCAGCAGCTTGTTTACAGAGAACACTGAAGCTTTCTTT
CASSLFTENTEAFF
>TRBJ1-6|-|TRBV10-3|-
TGTGCCATCAGTGAGTCTAGGGGGGGCGCGAATTCACCCCTCCACTTT
CAISESRGGANSPLHF
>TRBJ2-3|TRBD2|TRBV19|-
TGTGCCAGCACCCCAACTAGCGGGGGTGGCACAGATACGCAGTATTTT
CASTPTSGGGTDTQYF
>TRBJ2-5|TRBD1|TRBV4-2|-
TGTGCCAGCAGCCAAGGGACAGGGGGGGAGACCCAGTACTTC
CASSQGTGGETQYF
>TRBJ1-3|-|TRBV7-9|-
TGTGCCAGCAGCCCCGGCGGTCAACTAGTAGGAAACACCATATATTTT
CASSPGGQLVGNTIYF
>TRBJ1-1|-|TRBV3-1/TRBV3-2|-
TGTGCCAGCAGCCATCTACTCGGGGACACTGAAGCTTTCTTT
CASSHLLGDTEAFF
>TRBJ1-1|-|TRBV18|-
TGTGCCAGCTCACCATCGGCGGGGGCGAACACTGAAGCTTTCTTT
CASSPSAGANTEAFF
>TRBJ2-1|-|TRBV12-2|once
TGTGCAAGTCGCTTTAGGGCCCCTCCTAGCGGGGTCTCCTACAATGAGCAGTTCTTC
CASRFRAPPSGVSYNEQFF
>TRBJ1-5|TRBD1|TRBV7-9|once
TGTGCCAGCAGCCAGGGGGACCAGCCCCAGCATTTT
CASSQGDQPQHF
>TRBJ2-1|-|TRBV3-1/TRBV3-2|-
TGTGCCAGCAGCCAAGGCTCAGGGAGGTCCTACAATGAGCAGTTCTTC
CASSQGSGRSYNEQFF
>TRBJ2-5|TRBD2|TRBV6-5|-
TGTGCCAGCAGCCGACTAGCGGGAGAGACCCAGTACTTC
CASSRLAGETQYF
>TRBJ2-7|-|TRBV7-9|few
TGTGCCAGCAGCCCGGGAGTTATCTACGAGCAGTACTTC
CASSPGVIYEQYF
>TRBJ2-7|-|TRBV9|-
TGTGCCAGCAGCGTTTCCGCGAGCTCCTACGAGCAGTACTTC
CASSVSASSYEQYF
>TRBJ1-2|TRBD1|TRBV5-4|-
TGTGCCAGCAGCCCGGGACAGGGGGAATATGGCTACACCTTC
CASSPGQGEYGYTF
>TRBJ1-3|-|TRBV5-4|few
TGTGCCAGCAGCTTCGGAGGGACGACCTCTGGAAACACCATATATTTT
CASSFGGTTSGNTIYF
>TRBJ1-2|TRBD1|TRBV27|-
TGTGCCAGCAGTCTCGGGGACAGGGGTGATGGCTACACCTTC
CASSLGDRGDGYTF
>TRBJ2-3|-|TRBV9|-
TGTGCCAGCAGCGCTCAGGGCACAGATACGCAGTATTTT
CASSAQGTDTQYF
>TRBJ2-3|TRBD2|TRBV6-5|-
TGTGCCAGCAGTAGCGGGGGGCCCACAGATACGCAGTATTTT
CASSSGGPTDTQYF
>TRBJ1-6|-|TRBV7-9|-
TGTGCCAGCAGCTTAGTGGGGGGTGTAGGGTCACCCCTCCACTTT
CASSLVGGVGSPLHF
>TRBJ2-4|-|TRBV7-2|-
TGTGCCAGCTCCTCAGAAGTAGCCGTCAACATTCAGTACTTC
CASSSEVAVNIQYF
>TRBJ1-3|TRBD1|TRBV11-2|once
TGTGCCAGCAGCCGACTGGGCCGACAGGGGAGAAACACCATATATTTT
CASSRLGRQGRNTIYF
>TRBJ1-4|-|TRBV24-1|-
TGTGCCACCCCGGACAGTCGCGCAACTAATGAAAAACTGTTTTTT
CATPDSRATNEKLFF
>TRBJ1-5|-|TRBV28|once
TGTGCCAGCACCACCCCCGGAGAGGTTCAGCCCCAGCATTTT
CASTTPGEVQPQHF
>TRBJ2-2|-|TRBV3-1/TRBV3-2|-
TGTGCCAGCAGCCCCTACAGGGGGGGTACCGGGGAGCTGTTTTTT
CASSPYRGGTGELFF
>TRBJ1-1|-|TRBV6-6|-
TGTGCCAGCACAAGGGGGGGCCGCAACACTGAAGCTTTCTTT
CASTRGGRNTEAFF
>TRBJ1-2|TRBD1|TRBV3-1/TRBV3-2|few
TGTGCCAGCAGCCCGGACAGGGGCTATGGCTACACCTTC
CASSPDRGYGYTF
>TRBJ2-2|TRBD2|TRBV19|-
TGTGCCAGTACCCCTATTAGCGGGGGGGCGGACGGGGAGCTGTTTTTT
CASTPISGGADGELFF
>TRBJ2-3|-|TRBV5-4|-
TGTGCCAGCAGCCCGACTCTTTCCGGGGCAGATACGCAGTATTTT
CASSPTLSGADTQYF